A few counts support the clone carrying this TCR beta chain. Its specificity is not known. As TCR cDNA was made by 5'RACE template switching, a universal primer site and UMIs were added. A single record per CDR3 protein comes from TCRdb applying MiXCR to the 5' RACE reads. Among 500,000 to 650,000 distinct CDR3 sequences listed, around an eighth were seen once. This record belongs to a study of T cells after yellow fever vaccination. Study-level results: Bulk-population clonotypes that are abundant could appear as contaminants in FACS-sorted repertoires. The study re-detected most primary-vaccination clones after the booster (approximately 96% CD4, almost 90% CD8).

The CDR3 is made up of 18 amino acids. The germline CDR1 and CDR2 sequences are SGHAT and FQNNGV. V was clipped by 2 bases and J by 1 base, with 18 bases between them. Specimen: PBMCs, collected on the day of the yellow fever booster vaccination. This TCR derives from a man aged 25-40 years who received the YFV17D yellow fever vaccine. This chain joins TRBV11-2 and TRBJ1-5; tentatively, D is TRBD1 (5 bases). The CDR3 protein is CASSLLGLARVSNQPQHF. CDR3 in DNA: TGTGCCAGCAGCTTACTCGGGCTGGCCAGGGTGAGCAATCAGCCCCAGCATTTT.